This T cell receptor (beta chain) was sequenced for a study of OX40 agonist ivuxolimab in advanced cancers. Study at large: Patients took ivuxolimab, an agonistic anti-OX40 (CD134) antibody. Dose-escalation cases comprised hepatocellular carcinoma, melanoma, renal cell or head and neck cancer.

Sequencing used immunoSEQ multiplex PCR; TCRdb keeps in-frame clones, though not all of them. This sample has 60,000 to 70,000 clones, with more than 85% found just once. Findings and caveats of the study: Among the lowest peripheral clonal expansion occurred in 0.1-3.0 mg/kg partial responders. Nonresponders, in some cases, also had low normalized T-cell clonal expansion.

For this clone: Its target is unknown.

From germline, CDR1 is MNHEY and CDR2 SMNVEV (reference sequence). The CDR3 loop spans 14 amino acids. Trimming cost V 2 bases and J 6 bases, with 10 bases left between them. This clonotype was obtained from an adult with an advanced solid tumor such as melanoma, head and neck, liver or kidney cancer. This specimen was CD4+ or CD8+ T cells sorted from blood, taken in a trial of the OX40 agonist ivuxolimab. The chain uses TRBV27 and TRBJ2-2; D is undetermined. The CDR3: CASSLLGVAGELFF. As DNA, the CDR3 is TGTGCCAGCAGTTTACTTGGGGTGGCCGGGGAGCTGTTTTTT.